This TCR beta chain came from a study of blood T cell repertoires in COVID-19. Study information: The United States, Italy and Spain provided the acute and convalescent COVID-19 samples. Nucleic acid was either cDNA or gDNA, and it came from T cells, B-cell-depleted T cells, or PBMCs.

Authors' data handling: Estimation of nucleated cell counts relied on the amplification of reference gene primers. Here immunoSEQ multiplex PCR was the method, and the copy in TCRdb shows in-frame clones only, minus some. That table gives V, J and clone size, and the DNA gave D and trimming. Here the sample spans about 130,000 clones, 84% being singletons. The CDR3 is 13 residues long. The germline CDR1 and CDR2 sequences are MNHNY and SVGAGI (reference sequence). Between the trimmed V and J ends, which lost 2 bases and 4 bases, there was a span of 6 bases. The rearrangement uses TRBV6-6 and TRBJ1-3; D unclear. This sequence originates from a woman between 25 and 40 years old who had recovered from COVID-19. The specimen sequenced was peripheral blood. CDR3 coding DNA: TGTGCCAGCAGTTACGGCGGAGGAAACACCATATATTTT. As protein: CASSYGGGNTIYF.